The rows below give T cell receptor beta chains drawn from one sample of a study of identical twins. One entry per CDR3 protein results from TCRdb running MiXCR on the 5' RACE reads. The sample lists approximately 620,000 distinct CDR3 sequences, around 8.3% seen once, with 0.85% to 1% in the top ten. These records were also assigned to another study, of yellow fever vaccine responses in identical twins.

The sequencing input was PBMCs. These receptors were collected from a woman under 30 in good health. Both conserved end residues are trimmed from each CDR3. The order of the fields is V gene, J gene, CDR3 length, CDR3 protein.

v_call: TRBV7-9; j_call: TRBJ2-7; cdr3_length: 12; cdr3_aa: ASSLRDRGGEQY
v_call: TRBV15; j_call: TRBJ2-5; cdr3_length: 11; cdr3_aa: ATSGGGRGSQY
v_call: TRBV11-1; j_call: TRBJ2-1; cdr3_length: 12; cdr3_aa: ASSLMGQPNEQF
v_call: TRBV12-3/TRBV12-4; j_call: TRBJ2-5; cdr3_length: 14; cdr3_aa: ASSPFTSGKAETQY
v_call: TRBV24-1; j_call: TRBJ2-3; cdr3_length: 13; cdr3_aa: ATSDPSGTTDTQY
v_call: TRBV2; j_call: TRBJ2-1; cdr3_length: 16; cdr3_aa: ACSSGLAGLSSYNEQF
v_call: TRBV5-6; j_call: TRBJ2-1; cdr3_length: 13; cdr3_aa: ASSATSVLYNEQF
v_call: TRBV20-1; j_call: TRBJ1-4; cdr3_length: 11; cdr3_aa: STSGGINEKLF
v_call: TRBV5-1; j_call: TRBJ2-5; cdr3_length: 13; cdr3_aa: ASSLASSVKETQY
v_call: TRBV7-2; j_call: TRBJ2-3; cdr3_length: 12; cdr3_aa: ASRRSEVWDTQY
v_call: TRBV28; j_call: TRBJ2-3; cdr3_length: 13; cdr3_aa: ASSLTGAVTDTQY
v_call: TRBV20-1; j_call: TRBJ2-7; cdr3_length: 12; cdr3_aa: SALRSGRNHEQY
v_call: TRBV7-9; j_call: TRBJ2-3; cdr3_length: 13; cdr3_aa: ASSSGGREPDTQY
v_call: TRBV4-2; j_call: TRBJ1-2; cdr3_length: 12; cdr3_aa: ASSQESGRLGYT
v_call: TRBV5-1; j_call: TRBJ1-2; cdr3_length: 13; cdr3_aa: ASSLVGSTNYGYT
v_call: TRBV7-2; j_call: TRBJ2-1; cdr3_length: 14; cdr3_aa: ASSHRLAGSYNEQF
v_call: TRBV6-2/TRBV6-3; j_call: TRBJ2-7; cdr3_length: 13; cdr3_aa: GRRGQDRSSYEQY
v_call: TRBV14; j_call: TRBJ2-3; cdr3_length: 11; cdr3_aa: ASSPFLGDTQY
v_call: TRBV4-3; j_call: TRBJ2-3; cdr3_length: 13; cdr3_aa: ASSAQQGSTDTQY
v_call: TRBV24-1; j_call: TRBJ2-3; cdr3_length: 10; cdr3_aa: ATKSPGDTQY
v_call: TRBV11-2; j_call: TRBJ2-7; cdr3_length: 14; cdr3_aa: ASSTLGTSGSYEQY
v_call: TRBV12-3/TRBV12-4; j_call: TRBJ1-2; cdr3_length: 12; cdr3_aa: ASTIAGAAYGYT
v_call: TRBV5-6; j_call: TRBJ2-1; cdr3_length: 13; cdr3_aa: ASSLVSGGPNEQF
v_call: TRBV20-1; j_call: TRBJ2-7; cdr3_length: 14; cdr3_aa: SARPRTSGASYEQY
v_call: TRBV12-3/TRBV12-4; j_call: TRBJ1-2; cdr3_length: 12; cdr3_aa: ASSFDRANYGYT
v_call: TRBV5-1; j_call: TRBJ2-7; cdr3_length: 16; cdr3_aa: ASSFWTSGGLGSYEQY
v_call: TRBV24-1; j_call: TRBJ2-5; cdr3_length: 14; cdr3_aa: ATSDPTSGGGESQY
v_call: TRBV6-5; j_call: TRBJ1-6; cdr3_length: 17; cdr3_aa: ASSYSRDEGSPYNSPLH
v_call: TRBV6-5; j_call: TRBJ2-5; cdr3_length: 13; cdr3_aa: ASSYSWPLVETQY
v_call: TRBV4-1; j_call: TRBJ2-5; cdr3_length: 12; cdr3_aa: ASSQGGLGETQY
v_call: TRBV5-1; j_call: TRBJ2-4; cdr3_length: 12; cdr3_aa: ASSPETSRNIQY
v_call: TRBV2; j_call: TRBJ2-7; cdr3_length: 17; cdr3_aa: ASRTIFLEKERKELEQY
v_call: TRBV7-2; j_call: TRBJ2-1; cdr3_length: 13; cdr3_aa: ASSPGGRAYNEQF
v_call: TRBV21-1; j_call: TRBJ2-7; cdr3_length: 13; cdr3_aa: ASSKASGVGYEQY
v_call: TRBV5-1; j_call: TRBJ2-7; cdr3_length: 13; cdr3_aa: ASSRGQGGRYEQY
v_call: TRBV5-1; j_call: TRBJ1-2; cdr3_length: 11; cdr3_aa: ASSQPNNYGYT
v_call: TRBV11-2; j_call: TRBJ2-7; cdr3_length: 13; cdr3_aa: ASSLDSSNSYEQY
v_call: TRBV12-5; j_call: TRBJ2-1; cdr3_length: 15; cdr3_aa: ASGFPGQAGGYNEQF
v_call: TRBV7-3; j_call: TRBJ2-3; cdr3_length: 14; cdr3_aa: ASSSIAGGFADTQY
v_call: TRBV7-9; j_call: TRBJ1-3; cdr3_length: 12; cdr3_aa: ASSSTGAGNTIY
v_call: TRBV20-1; j_call: TRBJ2-7; cdr3_length: 15; cdr3_aa: SARPGTGTGGLYEQY
v_call: TRBV5-1; j_call: TRBJ1-1; cdr3_length: 12; cdr3_aa: ASSLQGINTEAF
v_call: TRBV4-1; j_call: TRBJ2-3; cdr3_length: 14; cdr3_aa: ASSPMGLAAGDTQY
v_call: TRBV5-1; j_call: TRBJ2-7; cdr3_length: 14; cdr3_aa: ASSFKKAQATYEQY
v_call: TRBV6-5; j_call: TRBJ2-5; cdr3_length: 13; cdr3_aa: ASSYSLAVQETQY
v_call: TRBV11-2; j_call: TRBJ2-1; cdr3_length: 11; cdr3_aa: ASSLTTPNEQF
v_call: TRBV14; j_call: TRBJ2-2; cdr3_length: 13; cdr3_aa: ASSPLAGDGGELF
v_call: TRBV27; j_call: TRBJ2-7; cdr3_length: 11; cdr3_aa: ASSLISSYEQY
v_call: TRBV6-1; j_call: TRBJ2-5; cdr3_length: 13; cdr3_aa: ASRPDRGVRGAQY
v_call: TRBV19; j_call: TRBJ2-2; cdr3_length: 10; cdr3_aa: ASTPYTGELF
v_call: TRBV11-1; j_call: TRBJ2-1; cdr3_length: 12; cdr3_aa: ASSRRTGGNEQF
v_call: TRBV11-2; j_call: TRBJ2-3; cdr3_length: 16; cdr3_aa: ASSGLAGVLSSTDTQY
v_call: TRBV20-1; j_call: TRBJ2-1; cdr3_length: 14; cdr3_aa: SARDGGGSNYNEQF
v_call: TRBV7-9; j_call: TRBJ2-4; cdr3_length: 14; cdr3_aa: ASSPRLKVRENIQY
v_call: TRBV28; j_call: TRBJ2-2; cdr3_length: 15; cdr3_aa: ASSYLAGGLNTGELF
v_call: TRBV5-1; j_call: TRBJ2-3; cdr3_length: 16; cdr3_aa: ASYAGTGLSSSTDTQY
v_call: TRBV7-3; j_call: TRBJ1-2; cdr3_length: 13; cdr3_aa: ASSLGTGLTEGYT